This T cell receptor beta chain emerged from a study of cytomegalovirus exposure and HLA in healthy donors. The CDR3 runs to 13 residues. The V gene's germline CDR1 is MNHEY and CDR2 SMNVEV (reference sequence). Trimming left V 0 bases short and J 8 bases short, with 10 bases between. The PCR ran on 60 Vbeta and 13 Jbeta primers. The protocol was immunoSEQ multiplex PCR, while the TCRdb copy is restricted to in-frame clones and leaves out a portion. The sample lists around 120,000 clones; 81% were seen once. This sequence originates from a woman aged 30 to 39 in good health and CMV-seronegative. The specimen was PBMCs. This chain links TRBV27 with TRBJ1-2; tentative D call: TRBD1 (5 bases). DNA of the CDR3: TGTGCCAGCAGTTTATCCCCCCGGGGGGGCTACACCTTC. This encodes CASSLSPRGGYTF.